Listed below are T cell receptor beta chains from one sample, sequenced in a study of blood T cell repertoires in COVID-19. Profiled with immunoSEQ multiplex PCR; TCRdb holds only in-frame clones, not every one. This table has about 140,000 clones, 75% to 80% appearing once. The sample taken for sequencing was peripheral blood. Receptors were obtained from a woman aged 45-59 years with active or convalescent COVID-19. Both conserved end residues are part of each CDR3. D genes are given only for firm matches. Size tells how often a clone was seen (once, few, many) or the class of an expanded clone, and some rows leave it out.

D	size	J	V	DNA	CDR3
TRBD2	few	TRBJ2-7	TRBV19	TGTGCCAGTAGTAAACAGCGGGAGAGGTACGAGCAGTACTTC	CASSKQRERYEQYF
.	.	TRBJ2-7	TRBV6-5	TGTGCCAGCAGCCCCACCCGGAGCTCCTACGAGCAGTACTTC	CASSPTRSSYEQYF
TRBD2	once	TRBJ2-7	TRBV28	TGTGCCAGCAGTACTCCTAGCGGAAGCTCCTACGAGCAGTACTTC	CASSTPSGSSYEQYF
.	.	TRBJ1-4	TRBV18	TGTGCCAGCTCACCGACCCCGACGAGGACTAATGAAAAACTGTTTTTT	CASSPTPTRTNEKLFF
TRBD2	.	TRBJ2-3	TRBV28	TGTGCCAGCAGCCGACTAGCGGGAGGTTCGGATACGCAGTATTTT	CASSRLAGGSDTQYF
.	once	TRBJ1-6	TRBV27	TGTGCCAGCAGTCGGGGGGAGACGTACGGATGGTCACCCCTCCACTTT	CASSRGETYGWSPLHF
.	many	TRBJ1-4	TRBV4-2	TGTGCCAGCAGCCAAGAACTGCTTGGGGGTAGCGGTGAAAAACTGTTTTTT	CASSQELLGGSGEKLFF
.	.	TRBJ2-3	TRBV25-1	TGTGCCAGCAGGAGGTTTTGGGGGGAAAGAGCACACGACGGGCAGTATTTT	CASRRFWGERAHDGQYF
.	.	TRBJ1-2	TRBV4-3	TGCGCCAGCAGCCAAGACAGGGGAATTAATTATGGCTACACCTTC	CASSQDRGINYGYTF
.	.	TRBJ2-7	TRBV10-3	TGTGCCATCAGTGACGTCCAGGGTAGAAGTAGGACCTACGAGCAGTACTTC	CAISDVQGRSRTYEQYF
TRBD2	.	TRBJ2-7	TRBV7-2	TGTGCCAGCAGCGGGACTAGCGGGATCTACGAGCAGTACTTC	CASSGTSGIYEQYF
.	.	TRBJ1-6	TRBV6-4	TGTGCCAGCAGTGAAGTTGGTCAGGGTAATTCACCCCTCCACTTT	CASSEVGQGNSPLHF
.	.	TRBJ1-4	TRBV12-3/TRBV12-4	TGTGCCAGCAGGAGAACAACTAATGAAAAACTGTTTTTT	CASRRTTNEKLFF
TRBD1	.	TRBJ1-2	TRBV7-2	TGTGCCAGCAGTTACTCTGGGACAGGGGGAACCTATGGCTACACCTTC	CASSYSGTGGTYGYTF
.	.	TRBJ1-2	TRBV9	TGTGCCAGCAGCGCGCAGACAGCTCGGGCCTATGGCTACACCTTC	CASSAQTARAYGYTF
.	few	TRBJ2-7	TRBV7-9	TGTGCCAGCAGCTTTCCCGGGCAGGGAGGAGAGCAGTACTTC	CASSFPGQGGEQYF
.	.	TRBJ1-5	TRBV19	TGTGCCAGTAACCCCCGGACAGATAGCAATCAGCCCCAGCATTTT	CASNPRTDSNQPQHF
TRBD1	.	TRBJ2-2	TRBV7-9	TGTGCCAGCAGCCCTGGGACAGGGAGTACCGGGGAGCTGTTTTTT	CASSPGTGSTGELFF
TRBD2	.	TRBJ2-3	TRBV6-4	TGTGCCAGCAGCTTGGGGGGCCCTAGCGGGAAAACAGATACGCAGTATTTT	CASSLGGPSGKTDTQYF
TRBD1	.	TRBJ2-3	TRBV27	TGTGCCAGCAGTTTACAGGGGGCGGGAGATACGCAGTATTTT	CASSLQGAGDTQYF
.	.	TRBJ2-7	TRBV28	TGTGCCACCAAACGGGGGAGCCGGGACGAGCAGTACTTC	CATKRGSRDEQYF
TRBD2	.	TRBJ2-2	TRBV11-3	TGTGCCAGCAGCTTACAGCGGGGGAACACCGGGGAGCTGTTTTTT	CASSLQRGNTGELFF
TRBD2	.	TRBJ2-1	TRBV9	TGTGCCAGCAGCGTAGAGGGGACTAGCTTCAACAATGAGCAGTTCTTC	CASSVEGTSFNNEQFF
.	.	TRBJ2-1	TRBV20-1	TGCAGTGCTATTTCTAGGGGTGAGCAGTTCTTC	CSAISRGEQFF
TRBD1	.	TRBJ2-7	TRBV7-8	TGTGCCAGCAGCACCCGGACAGGTTACTCCTACGAGCAGTACTTC	CASSTRTGYSYEQYF
.	few	TRBJ1-2	TRBV5-6	TGCGCCCGACACGATGGCTACACCTTC	CARHDGYTF
.	.	TRBJ1-6	TRBV19	TGTGCCAGTAGCCCGGAAGGCCGGAGCTCCTATAATTCACCCCTCCACTTT	CASSPEGRSSYNSPLHF
TRBD2	.	TRBJ2-3	TRBV15	TGTGCCACCAGCACGGGAGGACGCACAGATACGCAGTATTTT	CATSTGGRTDTQYF
TRBD1	.	TRBJ2-7	TRBV10-3	TGTGCCATCAGGGAAGACAGGGCCTCCTACGAGCAGTACTTC	CAIREDRASYEQYF
TRBD1	.	TRBJ1-2	TRBV7-8	TGTGCCAGCAGCCGGGACAGGGGACAAGGCTACACCTTC	CASSRDRGQGYTF
.	.	TRBJ1-4	TRBV5-1	TGCGCCAGCCGGGGGACCTTAGATGAAAAACTGTTTTTT	CASRGTLDEKLFF
.	.	TRBJ1-2	TRBV9	TGTGCCAGCAGCCCGGCCCCGGGGAAAGGCTACACCTTC	CASSPAPGKGYTF
TRBD2	.	TRBJ2-7	TRBV14	TGTGCCAGCAGCCACCCCGGGAGGGCTTGGAAAGAGCAGTACTTC	CASSHPGRAWKEQYF
TRBD2	.	TRBJ2-7	TRBV28	TGTGCCAGCAGTTTCGGGACTAGCTCTGACTACGAGCAGTACTTC	CASSFGTSSDYEQYF
.	.	TRBJ1-1	TRBV5-4	TGTGCCAGCAGCCCCGGGACTTTGAACACTGAAGCTTTCTTT	CASSPGTLNTEAFF
.	few	TRBJ1-2	TRBV9	TGTGCCAGCAGCGTAGGGCAGGGTAGCTATGGCTACACCTTC	CASSVGQGSYGYTF
TRBD1	.	TRBJ2-7	TRBV9	TGTGCCAGCAGCGTAGGACAGGGGACCACCTACGAGCAGTACTTC	CASSVGQGTTYEQYF
TRBD2	.	TRBJ2-3	TRBV6-1	TGTGCCAGCAGTGAAGGCGGGAGTGTCTCAGATACGCAGTATTTT	CASSEGGSVSDTQYF
TRBD1	.	TRBJ2-3	TRBV5-1	TGCGCCAGCAGCTTGGAGGGGACAGCCAGCACAGATACGCAGTATTTT	CASSLEGTASTDTQYF
TRBD2	.	TRBJ2-1	TRBV3-1/TRBV3-2	TGTGCCAGCAGCCAAGAAAAGCTAGCGGGAGCCAATGAGCAGTTCTTC	CASSQEKLAGANEQFF
.	.	TRBJ2-7	TRBV7-9	TGTGCCAGCAGCTTAGTACGGGGGACCCACCCCATCGAGCAGTACTTC	CASSLVRGTHPIEQYF
TRBD1	.	TRBJ2-7	TRBV14	TGTGCCAGCAGCCAATGGGGACAGGGATGGGACGAGCAGTACTTC	CASSQWGQGWDEQYF
TRBD1	few	TRBJ1-1	TRBV6-2/TRBV6-3	TGTGCCAGCAGTTACTCGGACAGGGTTTCGGGAGCTTTCTTT	CASSYSDRVSGAFF
.	.	TRBJ1-2	TRBV7-2	TGTGCCAGCAGCTTAGTGTCTGATGCACTAGGTGGCTACACCTTC	CASSLVSDALGGYTF
TRBD1	.	TRBJ1-6	TRBV7-2	TGTGCCAGCAGCGCCAGGGACAGTAATTCACCCCTCCACTTT	CASSARDSNSPLHF
.	once	TRBJ1-3	TRBV9	TGTGCCAGCAGCCCCCGGGACCCCAAGGGAGGCTCTGGAAACACCATATATTTT	CASSPRDPKGGSGNTIYF
.	.	TRBJ2-2	TRBV6-5	TGTGCCAGCAGCAAAGAGTCTTATTACACCGGGGAGCTGTTTTTT	CASSKESYYTGELFF
TRBD2	.	TRBJ2-5	TRBV2	TGTGCCAGCAGTGCTAGCGGGGGGCGGGAGACCCAGTACTTC	CASSASGGRETQYF
TRBD1	.	TRBJ1-4	TRBV30	TGTGCCTGGAGTGTATTAAAGGGGGCATCGAATGAAAAACTGTTTTTT	CAWSVLKGASNEKLFF
.	.	TRBJ2-3	TRBV7-7	TGTGCCAGCAGCTTAGGACACGGGAGCGCCGATACGCAGTATTTT	CASSLGHGSADTQYF
TRBD1	.	TRBJ1-3	TRBV7-9	TGTGCCAGCAGCTTCCACAAGGGACAGGGGATCTCTGGAAACACCATATATTTT	CASSFHKGQGISGNTIYF
.	.	TRBJ1-5	TRBV3-1/TRBV3-2	TGTGCCAGCAGCCAGGCTTCCGGGACTCATCAGCCCCAGCATTTT	CASSQASGTHQPQHF